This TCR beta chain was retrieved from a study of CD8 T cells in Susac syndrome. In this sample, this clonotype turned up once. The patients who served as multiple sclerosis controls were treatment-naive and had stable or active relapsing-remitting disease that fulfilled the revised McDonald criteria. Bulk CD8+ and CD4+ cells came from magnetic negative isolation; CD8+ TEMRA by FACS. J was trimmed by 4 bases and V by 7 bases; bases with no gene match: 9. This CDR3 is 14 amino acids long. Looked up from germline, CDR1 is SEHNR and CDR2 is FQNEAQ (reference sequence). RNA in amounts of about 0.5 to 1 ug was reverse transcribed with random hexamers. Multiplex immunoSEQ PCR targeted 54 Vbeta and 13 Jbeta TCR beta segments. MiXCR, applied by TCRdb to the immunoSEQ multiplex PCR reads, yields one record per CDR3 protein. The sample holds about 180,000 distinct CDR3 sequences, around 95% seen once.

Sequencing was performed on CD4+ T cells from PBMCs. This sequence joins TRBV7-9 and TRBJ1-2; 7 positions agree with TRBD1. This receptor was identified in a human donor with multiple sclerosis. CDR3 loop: CASNYGQATYGYTF. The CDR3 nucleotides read TGTGCCAGCAACTACGGACAGGCGACCTATGGCTACACCTTC.